What follows are 17 T cell receptor beta chains derived from one specimen sequenced in a study of spatial heterogeneity in lung cancer. Described time point: blood at routine non-recurrence follow-up after resection. Unsorted whole RNA samples from tumor, nontumor lung or frozen PBMC were sequenced. Via MiXCR, TCRdb re-called the 5' RACE reads, giving one row per CDR3 protein. The table lists about 50,000 distinct CDR3 sequences, roughly 7.4% of them singletons. Sequencing used PBMCs, obtained at follow-up. Source of these receptors: a female donor with early-stage non-small cell lung cancer.

This clonotype has ten or more counts. The chain employs TRBV6-2 or TRBV6-3 and TRBJ1-5, with D possibly matching TRBD1 (6 bases). CDR1 MNHEY and CDR2 SVGEGT come from the germline V gene. V was cut by 7 bases and J by 0 bases, with 16 bases left in between. The CDR3 has 16 amino acids. The CDR3 spells CASTPAGDYSNQPQHF. Here the CDR3 DNA reads TGTGCCAGCACCCCCGCAGGGGATTATAGCAATCAGCCCCAGCATTTT.

CDR3 nucleotides: TGTGCCAGCAGCCCTTCATCCGGACCGAGCGGGGTTGCCCAGTACTTC. It is translated as CASSPSSGPSGVAQYF. The gene calls are TRBV7-2 and TRBJ2-5, with 7 nucleotides matching TRBD2. CDR1 and CDR2 (germline): SGHTA, FQGNSA. The CDR3 consists of 16 residues. J gave up 9 bases and V 5 bases, and 18 bases lay outside the gene matches.

Many counts were recorded for this clonotype. The chain has TRBV25-1 and TRBJ2-4; no reliable D call. The CDR3 has 16 residues. CDR1 is MGHDK, CDR2 SYGVNS, per germline. V lost 3 bases and J lost 0, with 12 bases in between. Written as DNA, the CDR3 is TGTGCCAGCAGTGATCGCGGCGGTCTAGCCAAAAACATTCAGTACTTC. Translating it yields CASSDRGGLAKNIQYF.

The rearrangement links TRBV19 to TRBJ2-3; 10 nucleotides agree with TRBD1. In germline, CDR1 is LNHDA, CDR2 SQIVND (reference sequence). The CDR3 spans 15 residues. V was clipped by 4 bases and J by 4 bases; unmatched bases: 5. This CDR3 is CASSKTGGGPDTQYF. The CDR3 DNA follows: TGTGCCAGTAGTAAGACAGGGGGCGGCCCAGATACGCAGTATTTT.

This chain joins TRBV20-1 and TRBJ2-3, with 8 bases identical to TRBD1. The CDR3 runs 19 residues. After removal of 5 bases from V and 0 bases from J, the junction contained 19 bases not matched to a gene. CDR1 is DFQATT and CDR2 is SNEGSKA in the germline V gene (reference sequence). As DNA, the CDR3 is TGCAGTGCTCCATCACGACAGGGGAGAGGGACAGCTAGCACAGATACGCAGTATTTT. Translated, it gives CSAPSRQGRGTASTDTQYF.

The rearrangement links TRBV4-1 to TRBJ2-1, with D perhaps given as TRBD1 or TRBD2 (6 bases each). This CDR3 region has 17 residues. Germline loops: CDR1 MGHRA, CDR2 YSYEKL. Trimming stripped 1 base from V and 3 bases from J, with 16 bases between. The CDR3 coding sequence is TGCGCCAGCAGCCAAGCGGTCGGGGGCTCGTACTACAATGAGCAGTTCTTC. Protein: CASSQAVGGSYYNEQFF.

This clonotype was recorded a few times. The chain has TRBV7-9 and TRBJ2-1, with D possibly TRBD1 on 5 matching bases. Trimming removed 3 bases at V and 8 bases at J, with 14 bases between. The CDR3 sequence is 14 residues long. CDR1 SEHNR and CDR2 FQNEAQ come from the germline V gene (reference sequence). The CDR3 reads CASSFRVESYEQFF. DNA of the CDR3: TGTGCCAGCAGCTTCAGGGTTGAGTCGTATGAGCAGTTCTTC.

This clonotype was found many times. The CDR3 sequence: CAWSRAGIRDSTDTQYF. Here the CDR3 DNA reads TGTGCCTGGAGTCGAGCGGGAATTAGAGATAGCACAGATACGCAGTATTTT. The chain carries TRBV30 and TRBJ2-3, with 7 bases identical to TRBD2. The V gene's germline CDR1 is GTSNPN and CDR2 SVGIG (reference sequence). Trimming at V came to 2 bases and at J to 0 bases, leaving 11 bases not matched to a gene. The CDR3 runs 17 residues.

The J gene is TRBJ2-1, the V gene TRBV20-1; 9 nucleotides match TRBD1. The CDR3 length is 14 residues. Germline V gives CDR1 DFQATT, CDR2 SNEGSKA (reference sequence). Germline trimming cut 3 bases from V and 5 bases from J; bases unmatched to any gene: 5. This CDR3 reads CSASRRQGDNEQFF. The CDR3 DNA reads as TGCAGTGCTAGTAGGCGACAGGGGGACAATGAGCAGTTCTTC.

This clonotype came up a few times. This chain links TRBV5-4 with TRBJ1-2, with D perhaps matching TRBD1 (5 bases). This CDR3 has 16 amino acids. V was shortened by 2 bases and J by 4 bases, with 18 bases between the two germline ends. The V gene's germline CDR1 is SGHNT and CDR2 YYREEE (reference sequence). CDR3 DNA: TGTGCCAGCAGCTTAAATCCGGGACTCGGAGGCTATGGCTACACCTTC. Translated: CASSLNPGLGGYGYTF.

The sample holds many counts of this clonotype. The gene calls are TRBV5-1 and TRBJ2-7; D uncertain. The germline CDR1 and CDR2 sequences are SGHRS and YFSETQ. Trimming left V 1 base short and J 2 bases short, with 7 bases between. The CDR3 covers 13 residues. As DNA, the CDR3 is TGCGCCAGCAGCTTGACAGCTACCTACGAGCAGTACTTC. It translates to CASSLTATYEQYF.

The chain carries TRBV20-1 and TRBJ2-2; D is uncertain. In germline, CDR1 is DFQATT, CDR2 SNEGSKA (reference sequence). Trimming took off 0 bases at V and 1 base at J, with 6 bases between the two ends. The CDR3 contains 14 residues. The CDR3 loop reads CSARDGGNTGELFF. The CDR3 DNA reads as TGCAGTGCTAGAGATGGCGGGAACACCGGGGAGCTGTTTTTT.

Ten or more counts support this clonotype. The genes are TRBV6-6 and TRBJ1-5; 11 nucleotides match TRBD1. Germline trimming cut 2 bases from V and 7 bases from J; bases unmatched to any gene: 4. The V gene's germline CDR1 is MNHNY and CDR2 SVGAGI (reference sequence). This CDR3 has 15 amino acids. CDR3 bases: TGTGCCAGCAGTTACGGACAGGGGGCTAAACAGCCCCAGCATTTT. Amino acid sequence: CASSYGQGAKQPQHF.

The chain employs TRBV14 and TRBJ2-3, with a tentative D call TRBD2 (5 bases). This CDR3 has 12 amino acids. The germline V and J ends were trimmed by 4 bases and 5 bases, with 7 bases remaining between them. In germline, CDR1 is SGHDN, CDR2 FVKESK. In DNA form, the CDR3 reads TGTGCCAGCAGCCGACTATTAGATACGCAGTATTTT. As protein: CASSRLLDTQYF.

The chain has TRBV20-1 and TRBJ2-1; no definite D call. Germline CDR1 reads DFQATT; CDR2 reads SNEGSKA (reference sequence). This CDR3 has 13 residues. Deletions cut 4 bases from V and 9 bases from J, with 16 bases between. DNA for the CDR3: TGCAGTGCTAAGGGCAGTGGCTTAGGTGAGCAGTTCTTC. It yields the protein CSAKGSGLGEQFF.

The table lists this clonotype with many counts. The genes are TRBV29-1 and TRBJ2-7; possible D gene TRBD1, 5 bases. This CDR3 region has 10 residues. V was cut by 5 bases and J by 5 bases, with 7 bases left in between. CDR1 and CDR2 from the germline V gene are SQVTM and ANQGSEA. This CDR3 is CSVLDNEQYF. In DNA, the CDR3 is TGCAGCGTTCTGGACAACGAGCAGTACTTC.

This clonotype is medium-sized within its sample. The chain employs TRBV7-6 and TRBJ2-1; D is unclear. V was clipped by 5 bases and J by 8 bases, with 13 bases between them. CDR3 length equals 13 residues. The germline V gene encodes CDR1 SGHVS and CDR2 FNYEAQ. The CDR3 spells CASSLDFQDEQFF. The CDR3 DNA sequence: TGTGCCAGCAGCCTAGACTTTCAGGATGAGCAGTTCTTC.